This TCR beta chain was observed in a study of T cells in Graves' hyperthyroidism and ophthalmopathy (dated by TCRdb to the late 2010s). Study-wide context: Peripheral blood was sampled at the time of initial diagnosis, prior to any treatment. TCR V-J signatures able to tell the groups apart were searched for in a discovery cohort of 95 to 100 patients, of whom approximately 40 had Graves' ophthalmopathy and under 65 had stable Graves' hyperthyroidism. Whether ophthalmopathy could be predicted prospectively was tested in an independent validation cohort made up of about 18 hyperthyroidism patients plus 17 patients who later progressed to ophthalmopathy. The approximately 100 discovery patients were randomly split 7:3 into training and test sets. The study also compared thyroid tissue and blood T-cell repertoires from five or six Graves' hyperthyroidism patients. After blood sampling, hyperthyroidism patients were treated with methimazole at a starting dose of 30 mg daily, and ophthalmopathy patients were treated with high-dose intravenous methylprednisolone. According to the paper, TCR Vbeta CDR3 sequencing was carried out on approximately 140 peripheral blood samples, which came from fewer than 50 ophthalmopathy, under 85 hyperthyroidism and 17 progressor patients. On the study overall, not on this receptor specifically: Most expanded thyroid clonotypes (frequency above 0.001) were also found in blood, which suggests that blood repertoires may mirror thyroid immune responses. Ophthalmopathy was separated from stable hyperthyroidism by a 13 V-J signature model, with 85% to 90% sensitivity and about 81% specificity obtained in cross-validation and 80%/75% obtained in testing. Sample size was not statistically predetermined, and investigators were not blinded to group allocation. During validation, the model predicted progression to ophthalmopathy a median of about 5.9 months ahead of onset, with roughly 65% sensitivity and about 75% specificity.

Ophthalmopathy patients had moderately to severely active disease, Clinical Activity Score of at least 3, NOSPECS grade of at least 4, and duration under 3 months. The study excluded patients with uncontrolled infections, other autoimmune diseases, pregnancy or lactation. Diagnoses were established on the basis of clinical symptoms, serum thyroxine and TRAb, thyroid ultrasound, and orbital computed tomography. PBMCs were isolated from more than 8 ml of fresh peripheral blood by Ficoll-Paque density gradient centrifugation. Total RNA was extracted with Trizol reagent, and quality was checked on an Agilent 2100 Bioanalyzer. In its sample, this clonotype was seen many times. The antigen this receptor binds is unknown. Base qualities are not recorded, but no much larger clone differs from it by a single base. The TCR beta CDR3 regions were amplified from RNA transcripts. The first round of RT-PCR for the TCR CDR3 was performed with the HTBI primer set and the Qiagen OneStep RT-PCR kit. A second multiplex PCR round built the libraries, followed by size selection and purification. Libraries were sequenced paired-end with 100 bp reads on an Illumina HiSeq2000. The authors processed their data as follows. SOAPnuke was used to process the raw data, throwing out any read that contained adapters or uncalled bases, had a mean Phred below 15, or lacked an exact constant-primer or identifier match. COPE v1.2.5 was used to merge high-quality paired reads, and clonotypes were defined as unique nucleotide sequences. Clonotypes were aligned to IMGT TRBV, TRBD and TRBJ reference segments using MiTCR v1.1. Only V-J combinations with frequency above 0.0001, covering 99% to 99.2% of repertoires, were analysed. A TCS score was defined as the ratio of F50 (clonal expansion) to E x V (chaos), with BLOSUM62-based TCRdist applied between CDR3 peptides within each V-J. Welch's t-statistics and random forest reduced around 520 V-J features to fewer than 15, which were used in a naive Bayes classifier (R e1071). The similarity between thyroid and blood repertoires was quantified using the Morisita-Horn index. TCRdb cleaned the public reads at Q25 with fastp, built clones with MiXCR and kept in-frame beta chains. All rows with the same CDR3 protein become a single entry with the most common DNA and genes. TCRdb's processing, not the study's, gives the V and J calls here. The sample table lists fewer than 650,000 distinct CDR3 sequences, roughly 15% of them with a count of one. About 4.5% of the sample lies in the top ten.

This receptor was identified in a woman in her thirties or forties with Graves' ophthalmopathy. The source material was blood.

The DNA sequence reads TGTGCCAGCAGTCCCCGATATCAGCCCCAGCATTTT. It encodes CASSPRYQPQHF. Rearrangement joined TRBV12-3 or TRBV12-4 to TRBJ1-5; the D gene identity is not certain. The CDR3 runs 12 amino acids, cysteine and phenylalanine included. CDR3 DNA is the only sequence kept; it has 36 bases, read in frame from the first base. V and J lose 5 bases and 5 bases, and a span of 7 bases separates them.